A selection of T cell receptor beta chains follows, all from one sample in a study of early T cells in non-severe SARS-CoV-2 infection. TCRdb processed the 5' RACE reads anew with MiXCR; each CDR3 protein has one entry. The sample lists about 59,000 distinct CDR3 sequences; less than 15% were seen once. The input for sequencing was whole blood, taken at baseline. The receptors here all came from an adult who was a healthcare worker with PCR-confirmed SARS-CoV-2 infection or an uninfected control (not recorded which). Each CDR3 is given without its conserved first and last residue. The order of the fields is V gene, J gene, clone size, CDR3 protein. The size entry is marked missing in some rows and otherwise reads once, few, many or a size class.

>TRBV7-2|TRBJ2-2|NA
ASSRRTGTNTGELF
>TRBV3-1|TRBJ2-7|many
ASSLQRSYEQY
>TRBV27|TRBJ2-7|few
ASSFTGPWEQY
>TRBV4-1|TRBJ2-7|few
ASSVGTGYVEQY
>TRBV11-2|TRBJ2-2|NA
ASSFGIFSNTGELF
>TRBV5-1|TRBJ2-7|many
ASSAGFSGEQY
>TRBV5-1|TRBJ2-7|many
ASSMNRVLYEQY
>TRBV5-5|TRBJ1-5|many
ASSLNLLASPQPQH
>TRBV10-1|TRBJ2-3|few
ASSATSGASTDTQY
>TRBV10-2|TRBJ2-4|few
ASSEMGRRGKNIQY
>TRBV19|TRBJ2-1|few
ASSDGPGNEQF
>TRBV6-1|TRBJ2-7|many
ASTFSGTYEQY
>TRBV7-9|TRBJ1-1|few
ASSFIRGGSTEAF
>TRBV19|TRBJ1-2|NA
ASSLYRNSVTGYT
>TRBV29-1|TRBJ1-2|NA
SVEAEGDYGYT
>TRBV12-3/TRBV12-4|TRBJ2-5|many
ASSLRQGGETQY
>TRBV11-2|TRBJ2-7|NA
ASSPPQGSYEQY
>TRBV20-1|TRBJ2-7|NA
SARVRGAGRYEQY
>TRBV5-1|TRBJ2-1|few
ASRRDGYNEQF
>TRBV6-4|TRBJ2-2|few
ASSDSTGAGELF
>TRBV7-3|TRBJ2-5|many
ASSSQETQY
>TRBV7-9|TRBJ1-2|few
ASNPRTDSHNYGYT
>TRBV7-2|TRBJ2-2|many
ASRTGGRASSGELF
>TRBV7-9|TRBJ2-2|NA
ASSDILNTGELF
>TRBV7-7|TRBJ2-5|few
ASSLVPGLSETQY
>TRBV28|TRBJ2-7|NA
ASFPGTGTYEQY
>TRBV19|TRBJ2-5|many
ASSIEGATGETQY
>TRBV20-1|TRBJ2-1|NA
SAGGPHNEQF
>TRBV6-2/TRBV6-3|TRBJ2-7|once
ASSLHGRPPSYEQY
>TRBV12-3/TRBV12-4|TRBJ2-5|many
ASTLDRPETQY
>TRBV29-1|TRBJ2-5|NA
SVGGAKTQETQY
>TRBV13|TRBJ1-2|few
ASSTRTGYGYT
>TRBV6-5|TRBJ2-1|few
ASRRQGISSYNEQF
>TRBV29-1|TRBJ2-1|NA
SVEGQGGNEQF
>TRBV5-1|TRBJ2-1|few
ASSSGQGANNEQF
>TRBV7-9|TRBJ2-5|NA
ASRQGASQETQY
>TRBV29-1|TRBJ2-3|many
SVETSTDTQY